These 12 T cell receptor beta chains originate from one sample sequenced in a study of cytomegalovirus exposure and HLA in healthy donors. The PCR contained 60 Vbeta and 13 Jbeta primers. Clones were sequenced by immunoSEQ multiplex PCR, and TCRdb holds only the in-frame ones, with some missing. The sample consists of over 150,000 clones, less than 90% of them appearing once. Sequencing was performed on PBMCs. These TCRs come from a girl in the first two years of life in good health and CMV-seronegative.

This chain joins TRBV6-1 and TRBJ2-7; weak D call: TRBD1 (5 bases). Germline CDR1 is MNHNS and CDR2 is SASEGT. The CDR3 totals 13 residues. The V and J ends lost 5 bases and 4 bases respectively, with 12 bases between them. The CDR3 loop reads CASSLDSPYEQYF. Here the CDR3 DNA reads TGTGCCAGCAGTCTTGACAGCCCTTACGAGCAGTACTTC.

This clone was seen only a few times. The chain's CDR3 is CSVEGGWASGRKGYNEQFF. The DNA of the CDR3 is TGCAGCGTTGAGGGGGGGTGGGCTAGCGGGAGGAAGGGATACAATGAGCAGTTCTTC. J is TRBJ2-1 and V is TRBV29-1, with 11 bases lining up with TRBD2. V gave up 3 bases and J gave up 4 bases; unmatched junction bases: 17. Per germline, CDR1 SQVTM and CDR2 ANQGSEA. The CDR3 extends over 19 amino acids.

This clone has just a few counts. This rearrangement joins TRBV4-2 to TRBJ1-1, with 8 bases fitting TRBD1. Unmatched junction bases numbered 4, after V lost 3 bases and J lost 1 base. This CDR3 is built from 15 residues. CDR1 LGHNA and CDR2 YNFKEQ come from the germline V gene. CDR3 DNA: TGTGCCAGCAGCCACCCCGGGACAGGGAACACTGAAGCTTTCTTT. Translated: CASSHPGTGNTEAFF.

The V and J genes are TRBV6-1 and TRBJ2-7; TRBD1 matches 9 bases. The CDR3 runs 13 residues. V lost 7 bases, J lost 7 bases, and 8 bases stayed unmatched. In germline, CDR1 is MNHNS, CDR2 SASEGT. Written as DNA, the CDR3 is TGTGCCAGCACCGGGACAGGGCCTCGGGAGCAGTACTTC. Its translation is CASTGTGPREQYF.

The gene calls are TRBV5-6 and TRBJ2-7, with 7 bases identical to TRBD1. The CDR3 is made up of 12 amino acids. V dropped 3 bases and J dropped 6; count of bases not matched to a gene: 3. Germline V gives CDR1 SGHDT, CDR2 YYEEEE. The CDR3 here is CASSWYRGEQYF. As DNA, the CDR3 is TGTGCCAGCAGCTGGTACAGGGGCGAGCAGTACTTC. Drawing the rest from reference TRBV5-6 and TRBJ2-7, the complete variable domain is DAGVTQSPTHLIKTRGQQVTLRCSPKSGHDTVSWYQQALGQGPQFIFQYYEEEERQRGNFPDRFSGHQFPNYSSELNVNALLLGDSALYLCASSWYRGEQYFGPGTRLTVT.

The chain carries TRBV9 and TRBJ2-7; 9 positions match TRBD1. Germline V gives CDR1 SGDLS, CDR2 YYNGEE. The CDR3 loop spans 13 amino acids. Germline trimming cut 3 bases from V and 6 bases from J; bases unmatched to any gene: 4. CDR3 loop: CASSAGTGSEQYF. CDR3 DNA: TGTGCCAGCAGCGCCGGGACAGGGAGCGAGCAGTACTTC.

The gene calls are TRBV27 and TRBJ2-5, with D possibly being TRBD2 (5 bases). Germline V gene lookup returns CDR1 MNHEY and CDR2 SMNVEV (reference sequence). V gave up 5 bases and J gave up 1 base, with 17 bases separating them. The CDR3 totals 16 residues. This chain's CDR3 is CASSRAGSLAQETQYF. For the CDR3, the DNA is TGTGCCAGCAGTCGGGCCGGGTCGCTAGCCCAAGAGACCCAGTACTTC.

This chain joins TRBV29-1 and TRBJ2-4; possibly TRBD2 for D (6 bases). In germline, CDR1 is SQVTM, CDR2 ANQGSEA. CDR3 length equals 13 residues. V shed 6 bases and J shed 8 bases, with 17 bases lying between them. The CDR3 loop is CSVVLGGGDIQYF. CDR3 DNA: TGCAGCGTCGTACTAGGAGGAGGGGACATTCAGTACTTC.

The CDR3 DNA sequence: TGCGCCAGCGGACTAGGGACAGGTTCTATCTATGGCTACACCTTC. It encodes CASGLGTGSIYGYTF. V and J are TRBV5-1 and TRBJ1-2, with 8 bases that match TRBD1. The CDR3 sequence is 15 residues long. CDR1 is SGHRS and CDR2 is YFSETQ in the germline V gene. The V gene end was trimmed by 7 bases and the J gene end by 4 bases; junction bases not matched to a gene: 12.

This clone was seen more than once but under ten times. The chain uses TRBV30 and TRBJ2-7; 8 nucleotides match TRBD1. Germline trimming cut 3 bases from V and 6 bases from J; bases unmatched to any gene: 10. CDR3 length equals 14 residues. Germline V lookup: CDR1 GTSNPN, CDR2 SVGIG (reference sequence). CDR3 sequence: CAWSRGQGVSEQYF. Written as DNA, the CDR3 is TGTGCCTGGAGCAGGGGGCAGGGCGTTTCCGAGCAGTACTTC. The full variable domain, completed using reference TRBV30 and TRBJ2-7, is SQTIHQWPATLVQPVGSPLSLECTVEGTSNPNLYWYRQAAGRGLQLLFYSVGIGQISSEVPQNLSASRPQDRQFILSSKKLLLSDSGFYLCAWSRGQGVSEQYFGPGTRLTVT.

In its sample, this clone was seen a few times. V and J are TRBV9 and TRBJ2-7; D remains ambiguous. This CDR3 contains 15 residues. The germline CDR1 and CDR2 sequences are SGDLS and YYNGEE. Between the trimmed V and J ends, which lost 4 bases and 2 bases, there was a span of 16 bases. The CDR3 loop reads CASSPRPRETYEQYF. The CDR3 bases are TGTGCCAGCAGCCCCCGCCCACGCGAGACCTACGAGCAGTACTTC.

The V and J genes are TRBV10-1 and TRBJ2-3; the match to TRBD1 covers 9 bases. The CDR3 contains 14 residues. Germline lookup yields CDR1 WNHNN and CDR2 SYGVQD (reference sequence). The V and J ends lost 0 bases and 8 bases, in that order; junction bases with no gene match: 3. Written as DNA, the CDR3 is TGCGCCAGCAGTGAGTCGGCGACAGGGGGTACGCAGTATTTT. Translated: CASSESATGGTQYF.